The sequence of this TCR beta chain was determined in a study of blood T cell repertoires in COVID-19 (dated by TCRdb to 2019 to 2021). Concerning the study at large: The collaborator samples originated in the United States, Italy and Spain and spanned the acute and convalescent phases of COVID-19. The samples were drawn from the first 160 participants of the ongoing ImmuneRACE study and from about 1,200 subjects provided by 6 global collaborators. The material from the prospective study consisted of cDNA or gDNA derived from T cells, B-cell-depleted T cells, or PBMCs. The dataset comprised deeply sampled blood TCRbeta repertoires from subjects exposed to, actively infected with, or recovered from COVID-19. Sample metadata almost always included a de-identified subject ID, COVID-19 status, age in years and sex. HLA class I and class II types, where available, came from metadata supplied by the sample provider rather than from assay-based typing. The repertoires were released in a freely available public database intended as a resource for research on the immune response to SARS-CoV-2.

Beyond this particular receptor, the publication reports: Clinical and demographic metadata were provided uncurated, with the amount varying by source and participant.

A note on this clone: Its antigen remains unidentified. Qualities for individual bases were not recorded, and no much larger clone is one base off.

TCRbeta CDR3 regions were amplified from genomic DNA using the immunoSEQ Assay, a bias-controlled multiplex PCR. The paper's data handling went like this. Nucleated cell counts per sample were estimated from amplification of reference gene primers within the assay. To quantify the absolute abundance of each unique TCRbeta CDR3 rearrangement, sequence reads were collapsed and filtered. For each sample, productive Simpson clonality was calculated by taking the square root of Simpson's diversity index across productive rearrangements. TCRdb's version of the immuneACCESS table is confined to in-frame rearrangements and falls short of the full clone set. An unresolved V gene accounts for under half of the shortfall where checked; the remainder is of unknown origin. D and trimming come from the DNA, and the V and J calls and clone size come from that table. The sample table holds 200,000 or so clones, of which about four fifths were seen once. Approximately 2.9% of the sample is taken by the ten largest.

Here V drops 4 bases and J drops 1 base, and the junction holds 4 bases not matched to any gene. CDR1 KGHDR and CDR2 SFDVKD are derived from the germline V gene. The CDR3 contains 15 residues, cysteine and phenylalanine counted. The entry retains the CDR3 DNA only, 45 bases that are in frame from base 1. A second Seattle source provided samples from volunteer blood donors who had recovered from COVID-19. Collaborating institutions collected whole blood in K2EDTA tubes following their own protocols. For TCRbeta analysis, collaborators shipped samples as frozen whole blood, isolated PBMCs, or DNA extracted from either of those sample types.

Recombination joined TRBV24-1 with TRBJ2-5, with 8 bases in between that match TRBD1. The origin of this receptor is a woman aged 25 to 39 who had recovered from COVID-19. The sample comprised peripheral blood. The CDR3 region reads CATSDNGQGQETQYF. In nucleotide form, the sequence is TGTGCCACCAGTGACAACGGACAGGGCCAAGAGACCCAGTACTTC.